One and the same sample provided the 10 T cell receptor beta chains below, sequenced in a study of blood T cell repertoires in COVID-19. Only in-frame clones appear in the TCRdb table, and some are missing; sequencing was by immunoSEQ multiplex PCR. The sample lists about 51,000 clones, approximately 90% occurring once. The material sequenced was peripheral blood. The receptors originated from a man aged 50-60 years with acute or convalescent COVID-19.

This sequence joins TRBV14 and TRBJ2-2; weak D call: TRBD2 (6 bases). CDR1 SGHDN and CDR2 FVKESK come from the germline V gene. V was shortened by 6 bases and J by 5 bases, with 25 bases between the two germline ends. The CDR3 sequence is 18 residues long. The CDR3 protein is CASSPRVTWEEGTGELFF. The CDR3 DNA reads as TGTGCCAGCAGTCCCAGAGTTACATGGGAGGAGGGGACCGGGGAGCTGTTTTTT.

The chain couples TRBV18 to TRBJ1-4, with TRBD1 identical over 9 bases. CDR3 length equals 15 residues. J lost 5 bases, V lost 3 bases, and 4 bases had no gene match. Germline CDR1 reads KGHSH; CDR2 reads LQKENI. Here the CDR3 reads CASSPWTGENEKLFF. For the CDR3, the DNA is TGTGCCAGCTCACCTTGGACAGGGGAAAATGAAAAACTGTTTTTT.

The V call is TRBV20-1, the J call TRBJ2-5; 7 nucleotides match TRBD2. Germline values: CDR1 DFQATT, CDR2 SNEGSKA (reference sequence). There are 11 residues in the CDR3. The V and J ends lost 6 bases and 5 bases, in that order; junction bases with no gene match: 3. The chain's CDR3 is CSAPAGETQYF. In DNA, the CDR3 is TGCAGTGCACCAGCGGGGGAGACCCAGTACTTC.

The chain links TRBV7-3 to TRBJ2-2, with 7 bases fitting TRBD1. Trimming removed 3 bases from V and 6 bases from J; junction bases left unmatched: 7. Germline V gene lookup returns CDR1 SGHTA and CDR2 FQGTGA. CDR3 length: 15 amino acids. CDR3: CASSLVGQAPGELFF. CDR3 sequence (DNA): TGTGCCAGCAGCTTGGTCGGACAGGCCCCCGGGGAGCTGTTTTTT.

The CDR3 sequence: CASSQDPGGQETQYF. The CDR3 DNA is TGTGCCAGCAGCCAAGATCCCGGGGGCCAAGAGACCCAGTACTTC. This chain links TRBV3-1 (or the pseudogene TRBV3-2) with TRBJ2-5, with D tentatively TRBD2 (6 bases). The CDR3 runs to 15 residues. Germline CDR1 and CDR2: LGHDT and YNNKEL (reference sequence). V was cut by 0 bases and J by 1 base, with 9 bases left in between.

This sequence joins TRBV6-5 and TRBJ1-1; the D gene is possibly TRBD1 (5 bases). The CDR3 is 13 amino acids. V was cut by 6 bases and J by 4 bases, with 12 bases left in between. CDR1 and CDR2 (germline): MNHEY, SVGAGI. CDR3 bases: TGTGCCAGCAGGAGGGGAGGAGGCACTGAAGCTTTCTTT. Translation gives CASRRGGGTEAFF.

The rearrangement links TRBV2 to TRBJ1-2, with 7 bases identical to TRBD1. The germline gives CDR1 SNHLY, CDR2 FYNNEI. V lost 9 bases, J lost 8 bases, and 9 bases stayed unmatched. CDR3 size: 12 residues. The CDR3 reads CASTLTGYGYTF. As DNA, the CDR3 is TGTGCCAGTACATTGACAGGGTACGGCTACACCTTC.

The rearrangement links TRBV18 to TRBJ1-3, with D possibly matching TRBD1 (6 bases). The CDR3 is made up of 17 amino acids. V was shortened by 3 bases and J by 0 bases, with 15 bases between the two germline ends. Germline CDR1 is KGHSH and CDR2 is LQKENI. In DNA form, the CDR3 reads TGTGCCAGCTCACCTCAAGCGGGGGCCGGCTCTGGAAACACCATATATTTT. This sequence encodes CASSPQAGAGSGNTIYF.

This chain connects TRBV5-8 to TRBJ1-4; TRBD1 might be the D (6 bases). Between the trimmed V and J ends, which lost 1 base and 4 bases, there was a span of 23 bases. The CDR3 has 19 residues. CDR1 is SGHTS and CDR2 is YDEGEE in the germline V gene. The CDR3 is CASSLSGGRVEPINEKLFF. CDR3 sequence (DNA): TGTGCCAGCAGCTTGTCGGGGGGGCGCGTTGAGCCGATTAATGAAAAACTGTTTTTT.

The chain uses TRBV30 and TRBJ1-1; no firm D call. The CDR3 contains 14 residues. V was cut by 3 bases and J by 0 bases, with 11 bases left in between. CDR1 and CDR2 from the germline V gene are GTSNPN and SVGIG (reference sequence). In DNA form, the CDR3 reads TGTGCCTGGAGCCCCGGGAGAATGAACACTGAAGCTTTCTTT. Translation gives CAWSPGRMNTEAFF.